What follows describes a single T cell receptor (beta chain). Germline CDR1 reads SNHLY; CDR2 reads FYNNEI. CDR3 length: 14 amino acids. V shed 7 bases and J shed 5 bases, with 18 bases lying between them. The data are from a study of CD8+CD57+ T cells in acquired aplastic anemia. The wider study: The sorted CD4+ and CD8+ cells yielded an average roughly 3 ug of DNA.

Template material for TCR beta VDJ and CDR3 profiling consisted of genomic DNA. TCRdb used MiXCR to reprocess the reads, holding one entry per CDR3 protein. The sample shows 35,000 to 45,000 distinct CDR3 sequences, approximately 67% of them seen only once. The clonotype originates from a human donor in good health, serving as a control. The chain joins TRBV2 to TRBJ2-7; weak D call: TRBD1 (6 bases). Source material: sorted CD4+, CD8+, or CD8+CD57+ T cells (not recorded which) from PBMCs. The CDR3 DNA is TGTGCCAGCATGATCGGGACACGAAGGAACGAGCAGTACTTC. This encodes CASMIGTRRNEQYF.